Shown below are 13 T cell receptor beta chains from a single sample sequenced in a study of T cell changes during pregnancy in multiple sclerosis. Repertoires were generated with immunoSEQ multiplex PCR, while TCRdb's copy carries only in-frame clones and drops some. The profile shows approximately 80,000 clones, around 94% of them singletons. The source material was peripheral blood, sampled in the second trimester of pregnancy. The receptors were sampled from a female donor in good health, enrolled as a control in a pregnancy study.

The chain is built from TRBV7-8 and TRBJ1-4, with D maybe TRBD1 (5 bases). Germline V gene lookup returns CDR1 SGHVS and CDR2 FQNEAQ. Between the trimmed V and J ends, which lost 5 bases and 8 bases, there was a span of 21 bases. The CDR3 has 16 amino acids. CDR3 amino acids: CASSRSGDLQWEKLFF. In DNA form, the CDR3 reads TGTGCCAGCAGCCGTAGCGGGGACCTCCAATGGGAAAAACTGTTTTTT.

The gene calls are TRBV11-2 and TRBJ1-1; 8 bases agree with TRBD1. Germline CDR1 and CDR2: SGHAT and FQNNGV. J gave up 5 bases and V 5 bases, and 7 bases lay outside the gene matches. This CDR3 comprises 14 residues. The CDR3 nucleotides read TGTGCCAGCAGCGCCCGGACAGGGAGGACTGAAGCTTTCTTT. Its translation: CASSARTGRTEAFF.

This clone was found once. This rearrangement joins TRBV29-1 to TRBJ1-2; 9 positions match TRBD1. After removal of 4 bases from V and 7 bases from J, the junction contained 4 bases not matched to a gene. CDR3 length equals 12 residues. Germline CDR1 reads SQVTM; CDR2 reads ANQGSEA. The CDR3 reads CSVARQGGGYTF. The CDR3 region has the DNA TGCAGCGTTGCCCGACAGGGGGGTGGCTACACCTTC.

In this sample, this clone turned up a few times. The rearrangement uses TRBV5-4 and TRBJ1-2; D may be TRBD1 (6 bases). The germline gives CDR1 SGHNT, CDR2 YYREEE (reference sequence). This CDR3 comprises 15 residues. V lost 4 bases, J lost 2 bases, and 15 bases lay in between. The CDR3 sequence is CASSDHREPNYGYTF. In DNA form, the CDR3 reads TGTGCCAGCAGCGACCACAGGGAACCCAACTATGGCTACACCTTC.

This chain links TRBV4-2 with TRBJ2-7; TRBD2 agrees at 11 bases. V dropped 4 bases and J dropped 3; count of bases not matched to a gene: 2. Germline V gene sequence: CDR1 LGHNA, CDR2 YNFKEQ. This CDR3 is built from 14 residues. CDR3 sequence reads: CASSPGTSGYEQYF. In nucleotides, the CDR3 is TGTGCCAGCAGCCCAGGGACTAGCGGCTACGAGCAGTACTTC.

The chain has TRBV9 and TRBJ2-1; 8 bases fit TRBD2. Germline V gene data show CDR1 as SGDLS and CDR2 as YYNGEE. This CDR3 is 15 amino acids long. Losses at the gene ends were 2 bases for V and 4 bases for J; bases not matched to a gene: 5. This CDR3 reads CASSVLSGSYNEQFF. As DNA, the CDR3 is TGTGCCAGCAGCGTTTTAAGCGGGAGTTACAATGAGCAGTTCTTC.

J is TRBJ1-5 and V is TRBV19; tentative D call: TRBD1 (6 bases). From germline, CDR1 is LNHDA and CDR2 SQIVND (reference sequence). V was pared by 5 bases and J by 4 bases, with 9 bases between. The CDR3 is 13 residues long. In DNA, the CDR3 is TGTGCCAGTAGTGACAGGCCTAATCAGCCCCAGCATTTT. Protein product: CASSDRPNQPQHF.

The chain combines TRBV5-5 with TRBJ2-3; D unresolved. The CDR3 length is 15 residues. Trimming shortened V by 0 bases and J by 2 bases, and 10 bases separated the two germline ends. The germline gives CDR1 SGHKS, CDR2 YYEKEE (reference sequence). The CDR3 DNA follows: TGTGCCAGCAGCTTGGAGCGAACTTACACAGATACGCAGTATTTT. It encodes CASSLERTYTDTQYF.

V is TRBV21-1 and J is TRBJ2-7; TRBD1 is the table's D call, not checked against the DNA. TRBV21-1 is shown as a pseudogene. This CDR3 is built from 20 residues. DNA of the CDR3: TGTGCCAGCAGCAAAGCGTCCCTCTGTCACCTACGGGACAGCTTCTACGAGCAGTACTTC. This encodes CASSKASLCHLRDSFYEQYF.

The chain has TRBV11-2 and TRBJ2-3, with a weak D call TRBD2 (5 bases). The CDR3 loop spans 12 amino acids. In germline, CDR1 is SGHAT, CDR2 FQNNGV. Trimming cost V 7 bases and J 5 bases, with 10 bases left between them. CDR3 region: CASTPAGDTQYF. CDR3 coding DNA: TGTGCCAGCACCCCCGCGGGAGATACGCAGTATTTT.

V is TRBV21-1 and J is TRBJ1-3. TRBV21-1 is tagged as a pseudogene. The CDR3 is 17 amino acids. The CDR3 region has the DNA TGTGCCAGCAGCAAAGGGGTATCGCGAGGCTCTGGAAACACCATATATTTT. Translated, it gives CASSKGVSRGSGNTIYF.

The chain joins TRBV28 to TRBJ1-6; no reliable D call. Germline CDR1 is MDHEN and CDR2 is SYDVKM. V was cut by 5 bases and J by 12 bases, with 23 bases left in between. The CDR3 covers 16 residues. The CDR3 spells CASSLSWTLYKEPLHF. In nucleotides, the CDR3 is TGTGCCAGCAGTCTTAGCTGGACTTTATACAAGGAACCCCTCCACTTT.

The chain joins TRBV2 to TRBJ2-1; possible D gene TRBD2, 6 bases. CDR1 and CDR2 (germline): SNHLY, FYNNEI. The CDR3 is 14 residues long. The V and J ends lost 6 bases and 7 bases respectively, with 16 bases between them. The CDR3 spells CASSAEGVENEQFF. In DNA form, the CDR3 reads TGTGCCAGCAGCGCGGAGGGAGTAGAAAATGAGCAGTTCTTC.